The 19 T cell receptor beta chains presented below share a single source sample, sequenced in a study of T cell responses to AZD1222 COVID-19 vaccine. TCRdb's table, derived via immunoSEQ multiplex PCR, lists solely in-frame clones and lacks some. The data contain 90,000 to 120,000 clones, 88% of them seen just once; the ten biggest clones take up 8% to 9%. Here the sequenced sample was peripheral blood, taken on day 0 of AZD1222 vaccination. These receptor sequences come from an adult in good health.

The chain uses TRBV5-6 and TRBJ1-1, with D possibly TRBD1 on 6 matching bases. V lost 0 bases, J lost 4 bases, and 13 bases lay in between. This CDR3 contains 15 residues. The germline CDR1 and CDR2 sequences are SGHDT and YYEEEE. CDR3 amino acids: CASSLGGGVITEAFF. CDR3 bases: TGTGCCAGCAGCTTGGGAGGGGGAGTAATCACTGAAGCTTTCTTT.

The table lists this clone with a count of one. This rearrangement joins TRBV27 to TRBJ2-4, with D hard to call. Germline values: CDR1 MNHEY, CDR2 SMNVEV (reference sequence). V was pared by 4 bases and J by 9 bases, with 22 bases between. The CDR3 has 16 residues. The CDR3 DNA reads as TGTGCCAGCAGTTCATACATCAGGACGGCTTCGGGCATTCAGTACTTC. This encodes CASSSYIRTASGIQYF.

This clone came up once. The chain is built from TRBV9 and TRBJ2-1; no clear D. The germline gives CDR1 SGDLS, CDR2 YYNGEE. This CDR3 has 15 amino acids. The germline V and J ends were trimmed by 4 bases and 0 bases, with 11 bases remaining between them. In nucleotides, the CDR3 is TGTGCCAGCAGCCGTGGACGAGGCTCCTACAATGAGCAGTTCTTC. Protein sequence: CASSRGRGSYNEQFF.

The gene calls are TRBV6-5 and TRBJ2-6; D is possibly TRBD1 (5 bases). This CDR3 has 16 residues. The germline gives CDR1 MNHEY, CDR2 SVGAGI. Deletions cut 4 bases from V and 4 bases from J, with 14 bases between. The CDR3 region has the DNA TGTGCCAGCAGTTTATTTCCAGGGTCCGGGGCCAACGTCCTGACTTTC. It codes for CASSLFPGSGANVLTF.

In this sample, this clone turned up once. This chain links TRBV7-9 with TRBJ2-2, with unresolved D. This CDR3 is 14 amino acids long. CDR1 and CDR2 from the germline V gene are SEHNR and FQNEAQ (reference sequence). V was pared by 1 base and J by 3 bases, with 6 bases between. The CDR3 spells CASSLDIDTGELFF. For the CDR3, the DNA is TGTGCCAGCAGCTTAGACATCGACACCGGGGAGCTGTTTTTT.

The chain links TRBV3-1 (or the pseudogene TRBV3-2) to TRBJ1-4; D might be TRBD1 (6 bases). The CDR3 sequence is 15 residues long. Trimming stripped 3 bases from V and 8 bases from J, with 16 bases between. Germline CDR1 and CDR2: LGHDT and YNNKEL (reference sequence). CDR3 loop: CASSQNSGTREKLFF. The CDR3 region has the DNA TGTGCCAGCAGCCAGAATTCCGGGACAAGGGAAAAACTGTTTTTT.

This clone was seen more than once but under ten times. The rearrangement joins TRBV6-5 to TRBJ2-1; D could derive from TRBD1 or TRBD2 (5 bases each). The CDR3 sequence is 12 residues long. Germline assignment: CDR1 MNHEY and CDR2 SVGAGI. Trimming stripped 11 bases from V and 7 bases from J, with 15 bases between. CDR3 DNA: TGTGCCGGTAGAGGGGTCGGGAATGAGCAGTTCTTC. This codes for CAGRGVGNEQFF.

This chain connects TRBV9 to TRBJ2-7, with D unclear. Germline loops: CDR1 SGDLS, CDR2 YYNGEE. The CDR3 runs to 13 residues. Trimming left V 0 bases short and J 7 bases short, with 11 bases between. CDR3 nucleotide sequence: TGTGCCAGCAGCGTAGCTCTCGGTTCGGAGCAGTACTTC. This encodes CASSVALGSEQYF. Based on the CDR3 plus reference TRBV9 and TRBJ2-7, the full variable domain is DSGVTQTPKHLITATGQRVTLRCSPRSGDLSVYWYQQSLDQGLQFLIQYYNGEERAKGNILERFSAQQFPDLHSELNLSSLELGDSALYFCASSVALGSEQYFGPGTRLTVT.

V usage is TRBV2 and J usage is TRBJ2-5, with no clear D. The CDR3 runs to 16 residues. Per the germline V gene, CDR1 is SNHLY and CDR2 is FYNNEI. Deletions cut 1 base from V and 2 bases from J, with 14 bases between. The CDR3 loop reads CASSEEVVVSQETQYF. The CDR3, as DNA: TGTGCCAGCAGTGAAGAGGTGGTGGTCAGTCAAGAGACCCAGTACTTC. Together with reference TRBV2 and TRBJ2-5, the CDR3 gives the full variable domain: EPEVTQTPSHQVTQMGQEVILRCVPISNHLYFYWYRQILGQKVEFLVSFYNNEISEKSEIFDDQFSVERPDGSNFTLKIRSTKLEDSAMYFCASSEEVVVSQETQYFGPGTRLLVL.

The gene calls are TRBV6-5 and TRBJ2-1, with TRBD2 matching 7 bases. The CDR3 sequence is 13 residues long. The ends lost 6 bases at V and 6 bases at J; junction bases unmatched: 5. Germline-derived CDR1 and CDR2 are MNHEY and SVGAGI. DNA for the CDR3: TGTGCCAGCAGCCCCGGGGGGACCAATGAGCAGTTCTTC. Translated: CASSPGGTNEQFF.

This clone has a handful of counts. The J gene is TRBJ2-7, the V gene TRBV7-6; tentative D call: TRBD1 (6 bases). The CDR3 is 13 residues long. CDR1 and CDR2 from the germline V gene are SGHVS and FNYEAQ. The V gene lost 4 bases and the J gene lost 3 bases, with 10 bases spanning the gap. The CDR3 loop reads CASSWGRGYEQYF. CDR3 nucleotides: TGTGCCAGCAGCTGGGGCAGGGGCTACGAGCAGTACTTC.

Here the CDR3 reads CASSYSAGGNYGYTF. In nucleotides, the CDR3 is TGTGCCAGCAGTTATTCGGCGGGGGGGAACTATGGCTACACCTTC. The rearrangement joins TRBV6-5 to TRBJ1-2; D might be TRBD1 (5 bases). The CDR3 runs to 15 residues. CDR1 and CDR2 from the germline V gene are MNHEY and SVGAGI. Trimming left V 3 bases short and J 2 bases short, with 13 bases between.

The chain combines TRBV4-3 with TRBJ1-1; no reliable D call. The CDR3 totals 16 residues. With 0 bases removed from V and 1 base from J, the gap between germline ends came to 12 bases. Germline lookup yields CDR1 LGHNA and CDR2 YSLEER. The chain's CDR3 is CASSQDYLHTNTEAFF. The CDR3 bases are TGCGCCAGCAGCCAAGATTATCTGCACACGAACACTGAAGCTTTCTTT.

J is TRBJ1-2 and V is TRBV19, with D unresolved. Looked up from germline, CDR1 is LNHDA and CDR2 is SQIVND (reference sequence). Trimming left V 3 bases short and J 10 bases short, with 12 bases between. This CDR3 spans 12 amino acids. CDR3 sequence reads: CASSMAPGLYTF. Here the CDR3 DNA reads TGTGCCAGTAGTATGGCCCCCGGCCTCTACACCTTC.

This chain links TRBV11-2 with TRBJ2-3; D is uncertain. The CDR3 consists of 17 residues. Per the germline V gene, CDR1 is SGHAT and CDR2 is FQNNGV. V was shortened by 4 bases and J by 1 base, with 18 bases between the two germline ends. The CDR3 DNA follows: TGTGCCAGCAGCTCCTTCAGACTCCAAACACGCACAGATACGCAGTATTTT. Translating it yields CASSSFRLQTRTDTQYF. Full variable domain (remainder filled in from reference TRBV11-2 and TRBJ2-3): EAGVAQSPRYKIIEKRQSVAFWCNPISGHATLYWYQQILGQGPKLLIQFQNNGVVDDSQLPKDRFSAERLKGVDSTLKIQPAKLEDSAVYLCASSSFRLQTRTDTQYFGPGTRLTVL.

The chain links TRBV3-1 (or the pseudogene TRBV3-2) to TRBJ2-1; the match to TRBD2 covers 9 bases. The CDR3 is 14 residues long. V lost 7 bases, J lost 8 bases, and 9 bases stayed unmatched. Germline CDR1 and CDR2: LGHDT and YNNKEL (reference sequence). CDR3 sequence reads: CASNLAGIIDEQFF. Here the CDR3 DNA reads TGTGCCAGCAATCTAGCGGGAATCATCGATGAGCAGTTCTTC.

A single count supports this clone. The CDR3 DNA sequence: TGTGCCACCCAGGGGAAAGGCTACGAGCAGTACTTC. It codes for CATQGKGYEQYF. This chain joins TRBV6-6 and TRBJ2-7, with a possible D match to TRBD1 (6 bases). V was clipped by 10 bases and J by 3 bases, with 13 bases between them. In germline, CDR1 is MNHNY, CDR2 SVGAGI (reference sequence). CDR3 size: 12 residues.

J is TRBJ1-3 and V is TRBV4-3; 7 bases align to TRBD1. The CDR3 contains 17 residues. Germline CDR1 reads LGHNA; CDR2 reads YSLEER. J was trimmed by 5 bases and V by 0 bases; bases with no gene match: 10. The DNA for the CDR3 is TGCGCCAGCAGCCAAGACGTGGCAGGGGGAATGAGAAACACCATATATTTT. Its translation: CASSQDVAGGMRNTIYF.

For the CDR3, the DNA is TGTGCCAGCAGTCCTGGGGCTAGCAGCTACAATGAGCAGTTCTTC. It is translated as CASSPGASSYNEQFF. The chain couples TRBV6-5 to TRBJ2-1; D possibly matches TRBD1 or TRBD2 (5 bases each). V lost 5 bases and J lost 3, with 14 bases in between. The germline CDR1 and CDR2 sequences are MNHEY and SVGAGI. The CDR3 extends over 15 amino acids.